This entry lists 6 T cell receptor beta chains sequenced from one sample in a study of tumor and adjacent non-tumor tissue in lung cancer. No cell sorting was done before RNA was extracted from the tissue. Distant lung tissue was collected more than 3 cm away from the tumor edge. A modified ARM-PCR protocol with three rounds of nested PCR amplified TCRbeta. In TCRdb, the multiplex PCR reads were re-called with MiXCR into one record per CDR3 protein. This sample has about 44,000 distinct CDR3 sequences, with around 62% found just once. Source material: distant non-tumor lung tissue. Every receptor here comes from a middle-aged woman with non-small cell lung cancer.

Regarding this clonotype: A read error may explain this, as a much larger clone is one base away. Here the CDR3 omits its conserved ending phenylalanine or tryptophan, so a read error is the likely source. The CDR3 nucleotides read TGCGCCAGCAGCCTGCCTAGCGGGAGCGGTGAAGATACGCAGTATATT. It yields the protein CASSLPSGSGEDTQYI. The rearrangement joins TRBV5-1 to TRBJ2-3; 10 bases agree with TRBD2. The germline V gene encodes CDR1 SGHRS and CDR2 YFSETQ. V gave up 4 bases and J gave up 5 bases; unmatched junction bases: 10. This CDR3 is 16 amino acids long.

For this clonotype: Its ends do not fully match the called genes, so a read error is possible. The chain joins TRBV2 to TRBJ1-5; no firm D call. Germline V CDR1 and CDR2: SNHLY, FYNNEI. The CDR3 extends over 15 amino acids. The CDR3 bases are TGTGCCAGCAGTGATGATGGTAGTCGCAATCAGCCCCAGCACTTT. Protein: CASSDDGSRNQPQHF. The full variable domain, its missing parts supplied by reference TRBV2 and TRBJ1-5, is EPEVTQTPSHQVTQMGQEVILRCVPISNHLYFYWYRQILGQKVEFLVSFYNNEISEKSEIFDDQFSVERPDGSNFTLKIRSTKLEDSAMYFCASSDDGSRNQPQHFGDGTRLSIL.

This clonotype was picked up one time. At one end, the junction sequence differs from germline, possibly due to a read error. The gene calls are TRBV11-2 and TRBJ1-5; D perhaps matches TRBD1 (6 bases). Looked up from germline, CDR1 is SGHAT and CDR2 is FQNNGV. CDR3 length equals 19 residues. Here the CDR3 DNA reads TGTGTCAGCAACCTGCGGGAAAGGGACAATCTATATAGCAATCAGCCCCAGCATTTT. It codes for CVSNLRERDNLYSNQPQHF.

In this sample, this clonotype is medium-sized. The V call is TRBV29-1, the J call TRBJ2-5, with TRBD2 identical over 7 bases. This CDR3 is 12 amino acids long. With V trimmed by 4 bases and J by 4 bases, 3 bases remained unmatched. Germline assignment: CDR1 SQVTM and CDR2 ANQGSEA. The CDR3 nucleotides read TGCAGCGTTGGGGACTATAGAGAGACCCAGTACTTC. It is translated as CSVGDYRETQYF.

As regards this clonotype: Germline and junction disagree at one end, which may indicate a read error. The CDR3 DNA reads TGTGCCAGCAGCTCCTCTCTTCGGGTGGGGACCTACAAGCAGTACTTC. This sequence encodes CASSSSLRVGTYKQYF. The chain employs TRBV11-3 and TRBJ2-7; perhaps D is TRBD1 or TRBD2 (5 bases each). Germline-derived CDR1 and CDR2 are SGHNT and YENEEA. The CDR3 spans 16 residues.

This clonotype was observed at least ten times. The DNA of the CDR3 is TGTGCCAGCAGCTTGGCCTTTGACAGGGGACTCCTAATTGCCGACCTGATGCACCTTTATGGCTACACCTTC. Residues: CASSLAFDRGLLIADLMHLYGYTF. The genes are TRBV5-7 and TRBJ1-2, with 8 nucleotides matching TRBD1. TRBV5-7 is noted as an ORF with a role that remains uncertain. The J segment lost 5 bases and the V segment lost 0 bases, leaving 33 bases of the junction unmatched. This CDR3 is 24 amino acids long.